This T cell receptor beta chain was captured in a study of cytomegalovirus exposure and HLA in healthy donors (dated by TCRdb to 2015 to 2018). Turning to the overall study: According to a later analysis, the approximately 120 validation repertoires were produced on the same platform as the approximately 690 repertoires of the first cohort. The study was designed to test whether signatures of past pathogen exposure could be identified by cataloging public T cell receptors. Besides the first cohort of about 730 subjects, a separate validation cohort made up of around 120 different subjects was used. The study combined high-throughput TCR immunosequencing, statistical association of individual TCRs with disease status, and machine learning to predict cytomegalovirus infection status.

Separate from the roughly 700-subject first cohort, the validation cohort of 120 subjects was the group to which the donors belonged. The full study reports these points: A later analysis had no HLA typing for the validation cohort, so co-occurrence there was scored across all 130 or so repertoires. A total of 150 or so TCR beta chains were listed by the study as associated with cytomegalovirus. While some public TCRs were present in many individuals, most TCR sequences turned up only very rarely across donors. In both the original and validation cohorts, the classifier was reported to diagnose cytomegalovirus status with high specificity and sensitivity. It was suggested by the authors that the approach could potentially be generalized to other disease states and immunological phenotypes. Three of the identified cytomegalovirus-associated TCR beta chains were confirmed in vitro to be specific for cytomegalovirus antigens. Subsequent analysis determined that TCRs grouped into clusters in the first cohort also showed a tendency toward co-occurrence across the roughly 120 validation repertoires, and 85% to 95% of cluster scores exceeded 0.

Notes on this clone: This receptor's antigen is unknown. Base-call qualities are not available, and no considerably larger clone is one nucleotide away.

V and J are trimmed by 0 bases and 7 bases, and the gene matches miss 10 bases of the junction. The CDR3 goes from the cysteine to the phenylalanine over 18 residues. CDR3 DNA only is kept here, 54 bases in frame from base 1. Reading the germline V gene gives CDR1 SGDLS and CDR2 YYNGEE. The library came from the immunoSEQ multiplex PCR assay. Per the source publication's procedure: To diagnose cytomegalovirus status from the catalog of TCR beta chain sequences, a statistical classification framework was built. TCRdb limited this immuneACCESS table to in-frame rearrangements with V and J called. A share of clones is missing; checked studies link under half to unresolved V genes, and the rest is unexplained. V and J calls plus clone size are reproduced from that table; the DNA served to infer D and trimming. Across this sample there are 200,000 to 250,000 clones, with 75% to 95% seen only once. The ten largest clones take up 1.1% of the sample.

The receptor's source is a woman between 18 and 30 years old in good health and CMV-seronegative. The rearranged segments are TRBV9 and TRBJ2-1, with 13 bases in between that match TRBD2. The sequencing input was PBMCs. The DNA sequence follows: TGTGCCAGCAGCGTAGTGGGTTGGGGGACTAGCGGGACTAATGAGCAGTTCTTC. Translated, it gives CASSVVGWGTSGTNEQFF.